Below, 24 T cell receptor beta chains from the same sample are listed, as sequenced in a study of CXCR3-negative and CXCR3-positive naive CD8 T cells. Findings and limits, study-wide: Compared with CXCR3-negative naive cells, CXCR3-positive naive cells showed more hydrophobic TRB CDR3s.

With UMI labels, 5' RACE was used to prepare the TRB cDNA libraries. TCRdb reprocessed the 5' RACE reads, keeping one entry per CDR3 protein, no DNA. This table lists approximately 120,000 distinct CDR3 sequences. These receptors lack a known antigen. The sample was naive CXCR3+ CD8+ T cells from blood. Described subset: CD45RO-CCR7+CD27+CD95- naive CD8+ T cells expressing CXCR3 (TNR3+). Receptors were obtained from a human donor in good health. Some clones in this sample may be carry-over from other donors' samples.

The J gene is TRBJ2-1, the V gene TRBV7-3; TCRdb's D call, TRBD2, is unchecked because there is no DNA. This CDR3 has 16 residues. CDR1 SGHTA and CDR2 FQGTGA come from the germline V gene. The CDR3 is CASSLSLLGTDNEQFF.

This chain joins TRBV29-1 and TRBJ1-4; the TCRdb D gene call, TRBD1, has no DNA to confirm it. The CDR3 runs 17 residues. The germline gives CDR1 SQVTM, CDR2 ANQGSEA. CDR3: CSAAGTGDGTIDEKLFF.

The J gene is TRBJ2-7, the V gene TRBV5-1; TCRdb's D gene call, TRBD2, goes unchecked for lack of DNA. Germline V gene sequence: CDR1 SGHRS, CDR2 YFSETQ. This CDR3 is built from 16 residues. The CDR3 sequence: CASSPYSGGVPYEQYF. Supplemented by reference TRBV5-1 and TRBJ2-7, the full variable domain reads KAGVTQTPRYLIKTRGQQVTLSCSPISGHRSVSWYQQTPGQGLQFLFEYFSETQRNKGNFPGRFSGRQFSNSRSEMNVSTLELGDSALYLCASSPYSGGVPYEQYFGPGTRLTVT.

The V call is TRBV6-2 or TRBV6-3, the J call TRBJ2-7. The CDR3 sequence is 13 residues long. Per germline, CDR1 MNHEY and CDR2 SVGEGT. The CDR3 sequence: CASSWVSALEQFF.

This rearrangement joins TRBV28 to TRBJ2-1; no DNA is available, so the TRBD1 call from TCRdb remains unchecked. Germline assignment: CDR1 MDHEN and CDR2 SYDVKM. The CDR3 spans 17 residues. CDR3 residues: CASSSISWDRGVNEQFF.

The V gene is TRBV28, the J gene TRBJ2-3; TCRdb returns TRBD2, unconfirmable since there is no DNA. Germline values: CDR1 MDHEN, CDR2 SYDVKM. The CDR3 covers 18 residues. The CDR3 loop is CASSLPLSGTRYTDTQYF. The full variable domain, with the rest looked up from reference TRBV28 and TRBJ2-3, is DVKVTQSSRYLVKRTGEKVFLECVQDMDHENMFWYRQDPGLGLRLIYFSYDVKMKEKGDIPEGYSVSREKKERFSLILESASTNQTSMYLCASSLPLSGTRYTDTQYFGPGTRLTVL.

The chain joins TRBV7-9 to TRBJ1-1. The CDR3 length is 12 residues. Germline CDR1 and CDR2: SEHNR and FQNEAQ (reference sequence). The CDR3 loop is CASRPMNTEAFF.

V is TRBV28 and J is TRBJ1-5. The CDR3 contains 12 residues. The V gene's germline CDR1 is MDHEN and CDR2 SYDVKM. The CDR3 loop reads CASSPVNQPQHF.

This CDR3 is CASTSGTTSYNEQFF. The rearrangement links TRBV25-1 to TRBJ2-1; there is no DNA to check the TCRdb D call of TRBD2. This CDR3 is 15 amino acids long. Germline V gene sequence: CDR1 MGHDK, CDR2 SYGVNS.

This chain joins TRBV28 and TRBJ2-2. The CDR3 is 14 residues long. Germline V CDR1 and CDR2: MDHEN, SYDVKM. The CDR3: CASASWANTGELFF. The whole variable domain, remainder taken from reference TRBV28 and TRBJ2-2, is DVKVTQSSRYLVKRTGEKVFLECVQDMDHENMFWYRQDPGLGLRLIYFSYDVKMKEKGDIPEGYSVSREKKERFSLILESASTNQTSMYLCASASWANTGELFFGEGSRLTVL.

The chain links TRBV4-1 to TRBJ1-4. The CDR3 totals 12 residues. Germline CDR1 and CDR2: MGHRA and YSYEKL. CDR3 amino acids: CASSYGDEKLFF.

The rearrangement joins TRBV12-3 or TRBV12-4 to TRBJ2-7; TCRdb outputs TRBD1, but without DNA this stays unchecked. This CDR3 contains 14 residues. The CDR3 is CASNTLGDNYEQYF.

V and J are TRBV27 and TRBJ1-1. The CDR3 length is 13 residues. In germline, CDR1 is MNHEY, CDR2 SMNVEV (reference sequence). The CDR3 spells CASTTGRGDEAFF.

This chain links TRBV19 with TRBJ2-1. The CDR3 extends over 11 amino acids. Germline assignment: CDR1 LNHDA and CDR2 SQIVND (reference sequence). CDR3 in amino acids: CASADYNEQFF.

This rearrangement joins TRBV5-6 to TRBJ2-7; as DNA is missing, the TRBD1 call by TCRdb cannot be tested. This CDR3 is 14 amino acids long. From germline, CDR1 is SGHDT and CDR2 YYEEEE. The CDR3 reads CASSFWTRVDEQYF.

This chain uses TRBV5-6 with TRBJ1-2. This CDR3 has 12 residues. Germline V gene data show CDR1 as SGHDT and CDR2 as YYEEEE. This CDR3 is CASSAYRGGYTF.

V usage is TRBV9 and J usage is TRBJ2-7; TCRdb's D call, TRBD2, is unchecked because there is no DNA. Germline V gives CDR1 SGDLS, CDR2 YYNGEE. This CDR3 spans 15 amino acids. CDR3 protein: CASSVGLAGALEQYF.

J is TRBJ2-7 and V is TRBV20-1; TCRdb calls TRBD2, which cannot be checked without DNA. This CDR3 region has 17 residues. CDR1 and CDR2 (germline): DFQATT, SNEGSKA (reference sequence). CDR3 protein: CSAPGTSGWALVYEQYF.

The rearrangement links TRBV5-1 to TRBJ2-1; without DNA, the TCRdb call of TRBD1 cannot be checked. Germline V gives CDR1 SGHRS, CDR2 YFSETQ. There are 15 residues in the CDR3. The CDR3 loop reads CASRAGDPPVDEQFF.

The gene calls are TRBV29-1 and TRBJ2-2; TCRdb's assignment of TRBD1 cannot be checked, as there is no DNA. Germline V gene data show CDR1 as SQVTM and CDR2 as ANQGSEA. The CDR3 runs to 15 residues. This CDR3 is CSVYMGQGATGELFF.

This chain connects TRBV7-9 to TRBJ1-2; TCRdb's D call, TRBD1, is unchecked because there is no DNA. The germline V gene has CDR1 SEHNR and CDR2 FQNEAQ (reference sequence). CDR3 length equals 15 residues. This CDR3 reads CASSSTGDPLYGYTF.

V usage is TRBV7-6 and J usage is TRBJ2-1; TCRdb returns TRBD2, unconfirmable since there is no DNA. The germline V gene has CDR1 SGHVS and CDR2 FNYEAQ. This CDR3 has 19 residues. The CDR3 reads CASSPNYILAGGSYNEQFF.

The chain joins TRBV12-3 or TRBV12-4 to TRBJ1-5; lacking DNA, the TRBD1 call made by TCRdb goes unchecked. The CDR3 contains 14 residues. The CDR3 here is CASSVGQGDQPQHF.

The chain recombines TRBV7-6 with TRBJ1-1; TCRdb lists TRBD1, though no DNA is available to test this call. Germline V CDR1 and CDR2: SGHVS, FNYEAQ. The length of the CDR3 is 15 residues. The CDR3 reads CASSLAAGGFTEAFF.